These T cell receptor beta chains were read from a single sample in a study of T cells in tumors after PD-1 blockade. Data came from immunoSEQ multiplex PCR; TCRdb stores just in-frame clones and leaves some out. The sample lists 60,000 to 65,000 clones, about 74% occurring once. Sequenced here: PBMCs, sampled after anti-PD-1 treatment. These receptors all come from a human donor with basal cell carcinoma. Both conserved end residues are part of each CDR3. A D gene is named only where the DNA matches it firmly. Not every row has a clone size; where given, it reads once, few, many or a size class.

>TRBV5-6|.|TRBJ1-3|.
TGTGCCAGCAGCTTGGAAGGGGCCAATACGGGAAACACCATATATTTT
CASSLEGANTGNTIYF
>TRBV19|TRBD1|TRBJ2-3|.
TGTGCCAGTGAGGCCACAGGGGGAAGGGCAGATACGCAGTATTTT
CASEATGGRADTQYF
>TRBV3-1/TRBV3-2|.|TRBJ1-3|.
TGTGCCAGCAGCCGGGACAACGGAAACACCATATATTTT
CASSRDNGNTIYF
>TRBV7-9|.|TRBJ1-2|.
TGTGCCAGCAGCCTAGACGTTGGCTACACCTTC
CASSLDVGYTF
>TRBV12-5|.|TRBJ2-7|once
TGTGCTAGTGGTCTCGGGGTCGAGCAGTACTTC
CASGLGVEQYF
>TRBV5-1|.|TRBJ2-7|.
TGCGCCAGCAGCCTACCATCTCTAGGTATGGGTTTCTCCTACGAGCAGTACTTC
CASSLPSLGMGFSYEQYF
>TRBV7-6|TRBD1|TRBJ1-1|.
TGTGCCAGCAGCAACCAGGGGGATGGCACTGAAGCTTTCTTT
CASSNQGDGTEAFF
>TRBV6-5|.|TRBJ2-5|few
TGTGCCACTTCCCGAGGGAGAAATACTTATGAGACCCAGTACTTC
CATSRGRNTYETQYF
>TRBV7-8|TRBD2|TRBJ2-1|once
TGTGCCAGCAGCCCAGAGGGACTAGCGACCAATGAGCAGTTCTTC
CASSPEGLATNEQFF
>TRBV5-5|.|TRBJ1-2|few
TGTGCCAGCAGCTTGGAGGGAGTCCAAGCTGGCTACACCTTC
CASSLEGVQAGYTF
>TRBV5-8|.|TRBJ1-5|.
TGTGCCAGCAGCTTGTGGGGGGTCAATCAGCCCCAGCATTTT
CASSLWGVNQPQHF
>TRBV6-2/TRBV6-3|.|TRBJ1-5|few
TGTGCCAGCAGTCCGCGGCGGGGTGGCAATCAGCCCCAGCATTTT
CASSPRRGGNQPQHF
>TRBV29-1|.|TRBJ1-1|.
TGCAGCGTTAGAATCCGAGTTGACACTGAAGCTTTCTTT
CSVRIRVDTEAFF
>TRBV10-3|.|TRBJ2-2|.
TGTGCCATCAGTCCCCCCGAGGGTTCCGGGGAGCTGTTTTTT
CAISPPEGSGELFF
>TRBV4-1|.|TRBJ1-4|.
TGCGCCAGCAGCCAAGGTGACCGGTGGGATGAAAAACTGTTTTTT
CASSQGDRWDEKLFF
>TRBV30|TRBD1|TRBJ1-2|.
TGTGCCTGGGGACTCCGGACAGGGGGCAGGTACACCTTC
CAWGLRTGGRYTF
>TRBV6-6|.|TRBJ2-7|.
TGTGCCAGCAGTCCACCGGGACAACCCTACGAGCAGTACTTC
CASSPPGQPYEQYF
>TRBV5-1|.|TRBJ1-1|.
TGCGCCAGCAGCTTCGGGGGATGGAACACTGAAGCTTTCTTT
CASSFGGWNTEAFF
>TRBV10-2|.|TRBJ2-2|medium-sized
TGCGCCAGTAAGGGGGGGAAGGACCCGGCCGGGGAGCTGTTTTTT
CASKGGKDPAGELFF
>TRBV9|.|TRBJ1-1|few
TGTGCCAGCAGCGTGGGGGGTATGAACACTGAAGCTTTCTTT
CASSVGGMNTEAFF
>TRBV7-9|.|TRBJ1-6|once
TGTGCCAGCAGCTTGAGACAAGGGTATAATTCACCCCTCCACTTT
CASSLRQGYNSPLHF
>TRBV6-6|TRBD1|TRBJ2-7|.
TGTGCCAGCAGAGCTGGACAGGGCTCCTACGAGCAGTACTTC
CASRAGQGSYEQYF
>TRBV19|.|TRBJ2-7|.
TGTGCCAGTAGTATAGGATACGAGCAGTACTTC
CASSIGYEQYF
>TRBV5-6|.|TRBJ2-7|.
TGTGCCAGCAGCATCGACACATCTTCCTACGAGCAGTACTTC
CASSIDTSSYEQYF
>TRBV9|TRBD1|TRBJ2-5|.
TGTGCCAGCAGCGTAGACAGGGGGCGAGAGACCCAGTACTTC
CASSVDRGRETQYF
>TRBV4-1|.|TRBJ2-7|once
TGCGCCAGCAGCCAAGGGAACACCTACGAGCAGTACTTC
CASSQGNTYEQYF
>TRBV19|.|TRBJ1-2|once
TGTGCCAGTAGTTCTCCTCCTATCTATGGCTACACCTTC
CASSSPPIYGYTF